This T cell receptor (beta chain) was retrieved from a study of shared clonotypes between healthy human individuals. This clone was observed many times. This CDR3 is 13 amino acids long. Per the germline V gene, CDR1 is SGHNT and CDR2 is YYREEE (reference sequence). V was pared by 0 bases and J by 8 bases, with 11 bases between. Data came from immunoSEQ multiplex PCR; TCRdb stores just in-frame clones and leaves some out. The data contain 330,000 or so clones, roughly 70% of them singletons. Sequences were obtained from memory CD4+ T cells sorted from blood. The subset is: CD45RA-negative fraction. The origin of this receptor is a man aged 30 to 39 in good health. This sequence joins TRBV5-4 and TRBJ1-1, with D perhaps matching TRBD1 (5 bases). CDR3 sequence: CASSLGGTGEAFF. DNA for the CDR3: TGTGCCAGCAGCTTGGGGGGAACAGGAGAAGCTTTCTTT.